Listed below are T cell receptor beta chains from one sample, sequenced in a study of PD-1 blockade in classical Hodgkin lymphoma. Repertoires were generated with immunoSEQ multiplex PCR, while TCRdb's copy carries only in-frame clones and drops some. The sample lists about 46,000 clones, around 72% seen once, with approximately 11% in the top ten. The sample consisted of peripheral blood mononuclear cells (PBMCs), taken at baseline. The receptors derive from a human donor with classical Hodgkin lymphoma. Each CDR3 is given with its conserved first and last residue. Fields, in order: clone size, J gene, D gene, V gene, CDR3 DNA, CDR3 protein. A D gene is named only where the DNA matches it firmly. Rows give clone size only sometimes, using once, few, many, or a class for an expanded clone.

few | TRBJ2-1 | TRBD1 | TRBV13 | TGTGCCAGCAGCACCGGGACAGAAGTATACAATGAGCAGTTCTTC | CASSTGTEVYNEQFF
medium-sized | TRBJ2-1 | - | TRBV9 | TGTGCCAGCAGCGTGGGTCTAGGCCACAATGAGCAGTTCTTC | CASSVGLGHNEQFF
- | TRBJ1-4 | - | TRBV2 | TGTGCCAGCAGTGAATTTGCTCAGGAAGGTCCAAATGAAAAACTGTTTTTT | CASSEFAQEGPNEKLFF
- | TRBJ1-2 | - | TRBV29-1 | TGCAGCGTTGGAGGGTCGACAGGCGAAAACTACGGTAACTATGGCTACACCTTC | CSVGGSTGENYGNYGYTF
few | TRBJ1-5 | - | TRBV19 | TGTGCCAGTAGTATACGTCAGCCACAGGTCGGAGGGCCCCAGCATTTT | CASSIRQPQVGGPQHF
few | TRBJ2-3 | TRBD2 | TRBV19 | TGTGCCAGTAGTATGGCTAGCGGATTCACAGATACGCAGTATTTT | CASSMASGFTDTQYF
- | TRBJ1-1 | - | TRBV19 | TGTGCCAGCGAGGGGGGTTCTGAAGCTTTCTTT | CASEGGSEAFF
- | TRBJ1-3 | - | TRBV9 | TGTGCCAGCAGCCCAATGCCGGGACAAGGTCGACCTTACTCTGGAAACACCATATATTTT | CASSPMPGQGRPYSGNTIYF
- | TRBJ1-1 | - | TRBV5-1 | TGCGCCAGCAGCTCGGGACGGTGGAACACTGAAGCTTTCTTT | CASSSGRWNTEAFF
- | TRBJ2-1 | - | TRBV21-1 | TGTGCCAGCAGGCCGGGACTAGCGGGAGGGCCCGATGAGCAGTTCTTC | CASRPGLAGGPDEQFF
- | TRBJ2-2 | - | TRBV5-1 | TGCGCCAGCAGCTTGGCCACGAACACCGGGGAGCTGTTTTTT | CASSLATNTGELFF
- | TRBJ2-2 | TRBD1 | TRBV5-1 | TGCGCCAGCAGCAGCCCGACAGGGGACCGGAACACCGGGGAGCTGTTTTTT | CASSSPTGDRNTGELFF
- | TRBJ1-4 | TRBD1 | TRBV5-1 | TGCGCCAGCAGCCATAGACAGGGGCGGGAAAAACTGTTTTTT | CASSHRQGREKLFF
- | TRBJ2-5 | TRBD2 | TRBV6-5 | TGTGCCAGCAGTGCCGGACTAGCGGGAGGGACCCAGTACTTC | CASSAGLAGGTQYF
- | TRBJ1-2 | - | TRBV28 | TGTGCCAGCAGCCCCGTGAGGGGAGGGTATGGCTACACCTTC | CASSPVRGGYGYTF
- | TRBJ2-5 | TRBD1 | TRBV7-9 | TGTGCCAGCAAGTGGACAGGGGGCTTCGGGGAGACCCAGTACTTC | CASKWTGGFGETQYF
- | TRBJ2-6 | - | TRBV28 | TGTGCCAGCAGTTTAATTGACAGGTTCTCTGGGGCCAACGTCCTGACTTTC | CASSLIDRFSGANVLTF
- | TRBJ1-1 | - | TRBV10-2 | TGCGCCAGCGGTAACATGAACACTGAAGCTTTCTTT | CASGNMNTEAFF
few | TRBJ1-1 | - | TRBV2 | TGTGCCAGCCGGGACCATAAGTACCCTGAAGCTTTCTTT | CASRDHKYPEAFF
- | TRBJ1-1 | - | TRBV7-9 | TGTGCCAGCAGACCCCCGCTGGGGCCCGACACTGAAGCTTTCTTT | CASRPPLGPDTEAFF
once | TRBJ1-5 | - | TRBV4-1 | TGCGCCAGCAGCCAAGTTACAGGGCAACAGCCCCAGCATTTT | CASSQVTGQQPQHF
- | TRBJ2-5 | - | TRBV5-5 | TGTGCCAGCAGCTTGGCGGGACTGGGGGGAGAGACCCAGTACTTC | CASSLAGLGGETQYF
- | TRBJ1-1 | - | TRBV6-5 | TGTGCCAGCAGTTACGATTGGGGGGTGAACACTGAAGCTTTCTTT | CASSYDWGVNTEAFF
- | TRBJ2-2 | TRBD2 | TRBV7-9 | TGTGCCAGCAGCCAAGTCCTAGCGGGGACCGGGGAGCTGTTTTTT | CASSQVLAGTGELFF
- | TRBJ2-7 | TRBD2 | TRBV5-6 | TGTGCCAGCATTTCAGGTAGCCTAGCGGCAATGCTACCCTACGAGCAGTACTTC | CASISGSLAAMLPYEQYF
- | TRBJ2-3 | TRBD2 | TRBV5-4 | TGTGCCAGCAGCTCCGGGACTAGCGGGAGGGGCACAGATACGCAGTATTTT | CASSSGTSGRGTDTQYF
- | TRBJ2-1 | TRBD2 | TRBV14 | TGTGCCAGCAGCCAAGGACTAGCGGGGGGACACAATGAGCAGTTCTTC | CASSQGLAGGHNEQFF
- | TRBJ2-7 | TRBD2 | TRBV10-3 | TGTGCCATCAGTGATCAGCTAGCGGGGTCCAACTCCTACGAGCAGTACTTC | CAISDQLAGSNSYEQYF
- | TRBJ2-2 | - | TRBV5-1 | TGCGCCAGCAGCTTGTACAGGGGACTATCGGACGGGGAGCTGTTTTTT | CASSLYRGLSDGELFF
- | TRBJ1-1 | TRBD1 | TRBV15 | TGTGCCACCAGCAGTTGGGGTAGGACAGGAGACACTGAAGCTTTCTTT | CATSSWGRTGDTEAFF
- | TRBJ2-7 | - | TRBV5-1 | TGCGCCAGCAGCGCGGACGCAGGGTACGAGCAGTACTTC | CASSADAGYEQYF
- | TRBJ1-1 | - | TRBV19 | TGTGCCAGTAGTATCACCGGACGCCTTGAAGCTTTCTTT | CASSITGRLEAFF
- | TRBJ1-1 | - | TRBV27 | TGTGCCAGCAGGATGAATGGGGTGGGCACTGAAGCTTTCTTT | CASRMNGVGTEAFF
- | TRBJ2-2 | - | TRBV5-1 | TGCGCCAGCAGCTGGGGGGCAGCGAACACCGGGGAGCTGTTTTTT | CASSWGAANTGELFF
- | TRBJ2-7 | TRBD1 | TRBV5-1 | TGCGCCAGCAGCTTGGGCAGGGGGATCTCCTACGAGCAGTACTTC | CASSLGRGISYEQYF
- | TRBJ2-3 | - | TRBV6-1 | TGTGCCACCTTTCGGGCAGGGCGCACAGATACGCAGTATTTT | CATFRAGRTDTQYF
- | TRBJ2-3 | - | TRBV9 | TGTGCCAGCAGCGTAGATACAGATACGCAGTATTTT | CASSVDTDTQYF
- | TRBJ1-1 | - | TRBV11-3 | TGTGCCAGCAGCTTAGGGTCTGAAGCTTTCTTT | CASSLGSEAFF
- | TRBJ1-2 | - | TRBV12-5 | TGTGCTAGTGGTTCCCCCCCAGGGGTCTATGGCTACACCTTC | CASGSPPGVYGYTF
few | TRBJ2-7 | TRBD2 | TRBV6-6 | TGTGCCAGCAGTCGTAGCGGGAGAGCCTACGAGCAGTACTTC | CASSRSGRAYEQYF
- | TRBJ2-1 | - | TRBV5-6 | TGTGCCAGCAGCTTGGGTCCGGCTAGTACGAACAATGAGCAGTTCTTC | CASSLGPASTNNEQFF